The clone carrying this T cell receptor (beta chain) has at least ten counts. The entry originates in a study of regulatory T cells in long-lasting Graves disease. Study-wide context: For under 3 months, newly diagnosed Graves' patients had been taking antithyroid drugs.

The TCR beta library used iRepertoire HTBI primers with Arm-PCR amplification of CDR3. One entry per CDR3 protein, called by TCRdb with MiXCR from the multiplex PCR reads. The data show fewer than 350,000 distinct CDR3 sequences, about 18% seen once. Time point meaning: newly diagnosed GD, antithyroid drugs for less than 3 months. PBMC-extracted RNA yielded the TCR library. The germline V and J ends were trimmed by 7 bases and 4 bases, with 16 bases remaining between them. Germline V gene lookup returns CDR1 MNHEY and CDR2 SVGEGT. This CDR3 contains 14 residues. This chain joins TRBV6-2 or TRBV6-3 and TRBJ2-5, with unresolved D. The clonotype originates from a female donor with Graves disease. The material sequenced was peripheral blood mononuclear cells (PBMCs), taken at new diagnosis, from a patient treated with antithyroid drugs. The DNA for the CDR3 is TGTGCCAGCAACAGAGAAGGGATGAGAGAGACCCAGTACTTC. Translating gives CASNREGMRETQYF.